This TCR beta chain is from a study of cytomegalovirus exposure and HLA in healthy donors. Points from the study as a whole: Later on, an analysis found that several of the most significant clusters appeared to be linked to common viral pathogens, which included parvovirus B19.

About this clone: Its antigen remains unidentified.

The V end lost 0 bases, the J end lost 6 bases, and 6 bases lay between the germline ends. Germline-derived CDR1 and CDR2 are MNHEY and SVGAGI. CDR3 size: 13 residues. The PCR made use of 60 Vbeta and 13 Jbeta primers. Generated by immunoSEQ multiplex PCR, the TCRdb table keeps only in-frame clones and is missing some. The sample has more than 95,000 clones; 80% to 90% are singletons. The sequence was collected from a woman aged 40 to 50 in good health and CMV-seropositive. Sequencing used PBMCs. The chain combines TRBV6-5 with TRBJ2-1; D uncertain. Here the CDR3 DNA reads TGTGCCAGCAGTTACTCAGGAGTCAATGAGCAGTTCTTC. Its translation is CASSYSGVNEQFF.